The entry that follows covers one TCR beta chain sequence. What antigen it recognizes has not been identified. The record has no base qualities; no much larger clone is one base away. The germline V gene sets CDR1 to MGHRA and CDR2 to YSYEKL. Clipping removes 4 bases from V and 6 bases from J, with 8 as the unmatched junction base count. The CDR3 sequence holds 15 residues, the cysteine and phenylalanine included. Just CDR3 DNA is preserved here, 45 bases in frame from base 1. This specimen belongs to a study of blood T cell repertoires in COVID-19 (dated by TCRdb to 2019 to 2021). Background on the whole study: Samples covering the acute and convalescent phases of COVID-19 were provided by collaborators in the United States, Italy and Spain. A freely available public database, intended as a resource for researchers studying the immune response to SARS-CoV-2, is where the repertoires were released. The samples were drawn from two sources: the first 160 participants of the ongoing ImmuneRACE study, and 1,254 subjects contributed by 6 global collaborators. The material from the prospective study consisted of cDNA or gDNA derived from T cells, B-cell-depleted T cells, or PBMCs. Where available, HLA class I and class II types were taken from metadata supplied by the sample provider and were not determined by assay-based typing. The dataset comprised deeply sampled blood TCRbeta repertoires from subjects exposed to, actively infected with, or recovered from COVID-19. Nearly every sample came with metadata listing a de-identified subject ID, COVID-19 status, age in years and sex.

The collaborating institutions used their own protocols to collect whole blood in K2EDTA tubes. For TCRbeta analysis, collaborator samples were shipped as frozen whole blood, as isolated PBMCs, or as DNA extracted from either sample type. TCRbeta CDR3 regions were amplified from genomic DNA by means of the immunoSEQ Assay, a bias-controlled multiplex PCR. In the paper's pipeline: Within the assay, amplification of reference gene primers was used to estimate how many nucleated cells each sample contained. Sequence reads were collapsed and filtered to measure the absolute abundance of every unique TCRbeta CDR3 rearrangement. Productive Simpson clonality was computed per sample as the square root of Simpson's diversity index over productive rearrangements. TCRdb carries this immuneACCESS record with in-frame sequences only. Its versions omit some clonotypes, under half of them owing to an unresolved V gene in the studies checked, with the rest unexplained. Clone size and the V and J calls come from that table; the DNA yielded D and trimming. This sample comprises 90,000 to 120,000 clones, roughly 80% of them detected only once. The leading ten clones occupy less than 25% of the sample.

Summary of the overall study and its limitations: Clinical and demographic metadata were provided uncurated, with the amount varying by source and participant.

The clonotype comes from a man between 65 and 85 years old with active or convalescent COVID-19. Material: peripheral blood. The sequence is built from TRBV4-1 and TRBJ2-7, with 11 middle bases fitting TRBD2. The CDR3 amino acid sequence is: CASSPSTSGDLEQYF. The sequenced DNA: TGCGCCAGCAGCCCCTCGACTAGCGGGGATCTCGAGCAGTACTTC.